Shown below are 7 T cell receptor beta chains from a single sample sequenced in a study of blood T cell repertoires in COVID-19. Generated by immunoSEQ multiplex PCR, the TCRdb table keeps only in-frame clones and is missing some. The table has some 70,000 clones, 85% seen once. The sample was peripheral blood. Source of these receptors: a man at least 80 years old with acute or convalescent COVID-19.

The chain couples TRBV14 to TRBJ1-6, with D possibly TRBD1 on 5 matching bases. The V end lost 6 bases, the J end lost 8 bases, and 17 bases lay between the germline ends. There are 15 residues in the CDR3. Germline V lookup: CDR1 SGHDN, CDR2 FVKESK. The CDR3 region has the DNA TGTGCCAGCAGAGCGGGCGGGGACCGGTATTCACCCCTCCACTTT. Its translation is CASRAGGDRYSPLHF.

In nucleotides, the CDR3 is TGCAGTGCTCGGACAGGATCCGAGCAGTACTTC. Translated, it gives CSARTGSEQYF. V and J are TRBV20-1 and TRBJ2-7; the match to TRBD1 covers 7 bases. Per germline, CDR1 DFQATT and CDR2 SNEGSKA (reference sequence). Losses at the gene ends were 5 bases for V and 6 bases for J; bases not matched to a gene: 4. The CDR3 spans 11 residues.

The V and J genes are TRBV3-1 (or the pseudogene TRBV3-2) and TRBJ2-5, with 8 bases identical to TRBD2. The CDR3 length is 14 residues. Trimming took 4 bases from V and 3 from J; bases not matched to a gene: 4. Germline V gene lookup returns CDR1 LGHDT and CDR2 YNNKEL (reference sequence). CDR3: CASSPYSGEETQYF. The CDR3 nucleotides are TGTGCCAGCAGCCCTTATAGCGGGGAAGAGACCCAGTACTTC.

V usage is TRBV9 and J usage is TRBJ2-7, with a weak D call TRBD2 (6 bases). There are 14 residues in the CDR3. V was clipped by 3 bases and J by 0 bases, with 10 bases between them. Looked up from germline, CDR1 is SGDLS and CDR2 is YYNGEE. CDR3 sequence: CASSDTSISYEQYF. The CDR3 region has the DNA TGTGCCAGCAGCGATACTAGCATCTCCTACGAGCAGTACTTC.

The chain joins TRBV5-5 to TRBJ1-2; 9 bases are a match to TRBD1. CDR1 and CDR2 (germline): SGHKS, YYEKEE (reference sequence). Trimming removed 5 bases from V and 8 bases from J; junction bases left unmatched: 7. CDR3 length: 13 amino acids. The DNA for the CDR3 is TGTGCCAGCAGACCCTGGACAGGGGAAGGCTACACCTTC. Its translation is CASRPWTGEGYTF.

This clone was observed a single time. The J gene is TRBJ1-5, the V gene TRBV10-3; 10 bases align to TRBD1. Unmatched junction bases numbered 6, after V lost 11 bases and J lost 5 bases. The CDR3 contains 13 residues. Germline V lookup: CDR1 ENHRY, CDR2 SYGVKD. The CDR3 region is CASGQGVYQPQHF. The DNA for the CDR3 is TGTGCCTCAGGACAGGGGGTCTATCAGCCCCAGCATTTT.

The chain links TRBV4-2 to TRBJ1-5; a possible D gene is TRBD1 (5 bases). The CDR3 is 16 amino acids. The V end lost 3 bases, the J end lost 4 bases, and 16 bases lay between the germline ends. Germline V gene sequence: CDR1 LGHNA, CDR2 YNFKEQ. The CDR3 DNA reads TGTGCCAGCAGCCAGGCCGGGACTGCCTTAAATCAGCCCCAGCATTTT. It encodes CASSQAGTALNQPQHF.